This T cell receptor beta chain originates from a study of T cells in Graves' hyperthyroidism and ophthalmopathy. As to this clonotype: One base away lies a much larger clone, so this may be a sequencing read error. The missing conserved phenylalanine or tryptophan at the end of this CDR3 makes a read error likely.

RNA transcripts provided the source from which TCR beta CDR3 regions were amplified. Initially, a first-round RT-PCR of the TCR CDR3 employed the HTBI primer set. Each CDR3 protein gets one entry after TCRdb re-called the multiplex PCR reads with MiXCR. The sample carries about 640,000 distinct CDR3 sequences, 20% recorded once. V was shortened by 2 bases and J by 9 bases, with 17 bases between the two germline ends. The CDR3 sequence is 15 residues long. Germline loops: CDR1 GTSNPN, CDR2 SVGIG (reference sequence). Input material: blood. The receptor was isolated from a man aged 25-40 years with Graves' ophthalmopathy. The rearrangement links TRBV30 to TRBJ1-6; a possible D gene is TRBD1 (5 bases). This CDR3 is CAWSLTGPWGSPLHL. The CDR3 DNA reads TGTGCCTGGAGTCTTACAGGACCTTGGGGTTCACCCCTCCACCTT.